This T cell receptor beta chain derives from a study of CD8+CD57+ T cells in acquired aplastic anemia. Germline V gene lookup returns CDR1 MNHNS and CDR2 SASEGT. Trimming stripped 3 bases from V and 0 bases from J, with 9 bases between. This CDR3 spans 15 amino acids. Many counts were recorded for this clonotype. Genomic DNA constituted the template upon which TCR beta VDJ and CDR3 profiling was performed. TCRdb itself ran the reads through MiXCR, one entry per CDR3 protein. The sample has approximately 170,000 distinct CDR3 sequences; less than 60% are singletons. Sequencing was done on patients that had shown CD8+CD57+ cell expansion by flow cytometry.

The origin of this receptor is a human donor with aplastic anemia. The chain is built from TRBV6-1 and TRBJ1-5; D unresolved. What was sequenced was sorted CD4+, CD8+, or CD8+CD57+ T cells (not recorded which) from PBMCs. CDR3 DNA sequence: TGTGCCAGCAGTGATCGATGGGATAGCAATCAGCCCCAGCATTTT. Encoded protein: CASSDRWDSNQPQHF.